The 5 T cell receptor beta chains given below trace back to one sample, sequenced in a study of OX40 agonist ivuxolimab in advanced cancers. Clones were sequenced by immunoSEQ multiplex PCR, and TCRdb holds only the in-frame ones, with some missing. The table includes about 67,000 clones, about 89% detected once. Sequencing was performed on CD4+ or CD8+ T cells sorted from blood, taken in a trial of the OX40 agonist ivuxolimab. All receptors come from an adult with an advanced solid tumor such as melanoma, head and neck, liver or kidney cancer.

The CDR3 sequence: CASGTGANEKLFF. DNA of the CDR3: TGTGCCAGCGGGACGGGGGCGAATGAAAAACTGTTTTTT. The rearrangement joins TRBV6-1 to TRBJ1-4, with D tentatively TRBD1 (6 bases). Deletions cut 8 bases from V and 5 bases from J, with 12 bases between. The germline V gene has CDR1 MNHNS and CDR2 SASEGT. The CDR3 contains 13 residues.

This chain links TRBV29-1 with TRBJ1-1; D remains unclear. The CDR3 has 13 residues. V was shortened by 7 bases and J by 5 bases, with 17 bases between the two germline ends. CDR1 and CDR2 from the germline V gene are SQVTM and ANQGSEA. DNA for the CDR3: TGCAGCGGCCGAAGGCAGGAATCTACTGAAGCTTTCTTT. This codes for CSGRRQESTEAFF.

This chain joins TRBV5-1 and TRBJ1-1; TRBD1 matches at 7 bases. Trimming removed 0 bases from V and 5 bases from J; junction bases left unmatched: 10. The CDR3 loop spans 16 amino acids. Germline loops: CDR1 SGHRS, CDR2 YFSETQ. CDR3 protein: CASSLDKGARRTEAFF. The CDR3 region has the DNA TGCGCCAGCAGCTTGGATAAGGGGGCTCGGAGAACTGAAGCTTTCTTT.

The chain carries TRBV18 and TRBJ2-7; 9 nucleotides match TRBD1. Trimming at V came to 3 bases and at J to 1 base, leaving 7 bases not matched to a gene. The CDR3 has 16 amino acids. CDR1 is KGHSH and CDR2 is LQKENI in the germline V gene. CDR3 bases: TGTGCCAGCTCACCGGACAGGGGAAGTCGGTCCTACGAGCAGTACTTC. This gives the protein CASSPDRGSRSYEQYF.

J is TRBJ2-7 and V is TRBV2, with D perhaps matching TRBD1 or TRBD2 (5 bases each). V gave up 6 bases and J gave up 2 bases, with 11 bases separating them. Germline loops: CDR1 SNHLY, CDR2 FYNNEI. The length of the CDR3 is 13 residues. The DNA for the CDR3 is TGTGCCAGCAGGTGGGACGCAACCTACGAGCAGTACTTC. Its translation is CASRWDATYEQYF.